Given below is one T cell receptor beta chain in context. Germline CDR1 is MNHEY and CDR2 is SVGAGI. This CDR3 spans 14 amino acids. Deletions cut 8 bases from V and 4 bases from J, with 15 bases between. This specimen comes from a study of blood T cell repertoires in COVID-19. The assay was immunoSEQ multiplex PCR, and TCRdb's table has in-frame clones only and misses some. The profile shows 98,000 or so clones, just over 85% of them singletons. This sequence originates from a human donor in a cohort sampled during active COVID-19. Sequencing used peripheral blood. The chain links TRBV6-5 to TRBJ2-1; weak D call: TRBD1 (6 bases). CDR3 loop: CASEGGSVYNEQFF. In nucleotides, the CDR3 is TGTGCCAGCGAAGGGGGTAGCGTATACAATGAGCAGTTCTTC.